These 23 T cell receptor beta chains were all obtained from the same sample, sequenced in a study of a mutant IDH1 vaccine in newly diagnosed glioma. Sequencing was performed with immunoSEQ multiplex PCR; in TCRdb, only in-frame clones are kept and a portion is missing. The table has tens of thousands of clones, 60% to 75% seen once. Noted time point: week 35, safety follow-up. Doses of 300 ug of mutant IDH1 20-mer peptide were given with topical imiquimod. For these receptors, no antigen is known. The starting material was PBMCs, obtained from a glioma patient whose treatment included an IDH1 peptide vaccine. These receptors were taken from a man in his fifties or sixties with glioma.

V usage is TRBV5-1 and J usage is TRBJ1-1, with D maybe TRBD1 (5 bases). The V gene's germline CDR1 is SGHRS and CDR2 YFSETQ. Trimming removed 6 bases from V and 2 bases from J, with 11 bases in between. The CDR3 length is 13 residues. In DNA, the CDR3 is TGCGCCAGCACCGCCAGGGTCAACACTGAAGCTTTCTTT. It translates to CASTARVNTEAFF.

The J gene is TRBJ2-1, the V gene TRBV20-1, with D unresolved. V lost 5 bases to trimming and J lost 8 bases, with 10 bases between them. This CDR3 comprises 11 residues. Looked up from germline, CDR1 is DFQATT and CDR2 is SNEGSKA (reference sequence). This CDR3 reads CSAHVLDEQFF. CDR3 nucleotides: TGCAGTGCTCATGTTTTGGATGAGCAGTTCTTC.

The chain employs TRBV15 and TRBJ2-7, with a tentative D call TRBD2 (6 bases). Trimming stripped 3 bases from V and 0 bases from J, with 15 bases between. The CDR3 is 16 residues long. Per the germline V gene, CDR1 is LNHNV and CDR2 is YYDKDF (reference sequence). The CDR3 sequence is CATSRRSGPSSYEQYF. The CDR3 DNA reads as TGTGCCACCAGCAGGAGGAGCGGGCCTAGCTCCTACGAGCAGTACTTC.

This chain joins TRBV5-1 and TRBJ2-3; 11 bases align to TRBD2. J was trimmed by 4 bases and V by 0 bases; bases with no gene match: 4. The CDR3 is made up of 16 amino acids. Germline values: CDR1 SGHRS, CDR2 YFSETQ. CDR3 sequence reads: CASSLALAGGADTQYF. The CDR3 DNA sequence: TGCGCCAGCAGCTTGGCCCTAGCGGGGGGAGCAGATACGCAGTATTTT.

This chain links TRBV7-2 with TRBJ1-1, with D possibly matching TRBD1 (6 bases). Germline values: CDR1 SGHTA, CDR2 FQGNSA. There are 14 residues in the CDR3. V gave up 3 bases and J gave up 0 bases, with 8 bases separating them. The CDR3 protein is CASSLRGMNTEAFF. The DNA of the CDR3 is TGTGCCAGCAGCTTGAGGGGGATGAACACTGAAGCTTTCTTT.

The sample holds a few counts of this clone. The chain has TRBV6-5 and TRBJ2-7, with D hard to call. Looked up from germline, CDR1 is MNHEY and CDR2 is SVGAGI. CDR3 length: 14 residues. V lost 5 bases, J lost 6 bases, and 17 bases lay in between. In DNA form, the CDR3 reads TGTGCCAGCAGTCCGACCGAGCTCCCCTTCGAGCAGTACTTC. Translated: CASSPTELPFEQYF.

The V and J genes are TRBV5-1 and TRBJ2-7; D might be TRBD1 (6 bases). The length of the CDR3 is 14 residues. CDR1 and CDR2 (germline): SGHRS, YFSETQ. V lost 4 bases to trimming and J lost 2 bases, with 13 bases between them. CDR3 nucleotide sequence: TGCGCCAGCAGCCCCGGACAGATCACCTACGAGCAGTACTTC. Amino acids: CASSPGQITYEQYF.

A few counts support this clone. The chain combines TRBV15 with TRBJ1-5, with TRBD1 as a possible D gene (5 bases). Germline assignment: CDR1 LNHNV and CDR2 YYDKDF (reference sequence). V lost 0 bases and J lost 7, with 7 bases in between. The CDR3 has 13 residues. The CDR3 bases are TGTGCCACCAGCAGAGATAAGGGGCAGCCCCAGCATTTT. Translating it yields CATSRDKGQPQHF. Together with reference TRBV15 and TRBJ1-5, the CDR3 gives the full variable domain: DAMVIQNPRYQVTQFGKPVTLSCSQTLNHNVMYWYQQKSSQAPKLLFHYYDKDFNNEADTPDNFQSRRPNTSFCFLDIRSPGLGDTAMYLCATSRDKGQPQHFGDGTRLSIL.

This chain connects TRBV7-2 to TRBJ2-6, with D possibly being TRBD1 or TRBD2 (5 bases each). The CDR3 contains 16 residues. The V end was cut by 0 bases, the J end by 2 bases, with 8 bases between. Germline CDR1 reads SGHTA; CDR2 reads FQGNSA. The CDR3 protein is CASSLAPGPGANVLTF. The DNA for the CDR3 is TGTGCCAGCAGCTTAGCGCCGGGGCCTGGGGCCAACGTCCTGACTTTC.

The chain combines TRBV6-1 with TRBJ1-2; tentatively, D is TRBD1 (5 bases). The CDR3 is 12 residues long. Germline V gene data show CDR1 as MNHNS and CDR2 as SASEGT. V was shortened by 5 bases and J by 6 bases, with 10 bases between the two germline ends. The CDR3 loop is CASSPQGDGYTF. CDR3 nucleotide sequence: TGTGCCAGCAGTCCCCAGGGTGATGGCTACACCTTC.

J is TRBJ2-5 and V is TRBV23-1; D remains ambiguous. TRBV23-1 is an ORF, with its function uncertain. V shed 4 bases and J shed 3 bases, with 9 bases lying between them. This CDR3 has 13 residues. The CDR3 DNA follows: TGCGCCAGCAGTCCACTTCTAAAAGAGACCCAGTACTTC. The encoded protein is CASSPLLKETQYF.

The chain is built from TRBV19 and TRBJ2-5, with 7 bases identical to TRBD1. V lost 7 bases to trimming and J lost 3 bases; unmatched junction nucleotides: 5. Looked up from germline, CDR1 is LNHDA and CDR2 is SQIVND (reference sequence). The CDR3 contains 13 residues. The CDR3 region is CASIPTGEETQYF. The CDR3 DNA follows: TGTGCCAGTATCCCCACAGGGGAAGAGACCCAGTACTTC.

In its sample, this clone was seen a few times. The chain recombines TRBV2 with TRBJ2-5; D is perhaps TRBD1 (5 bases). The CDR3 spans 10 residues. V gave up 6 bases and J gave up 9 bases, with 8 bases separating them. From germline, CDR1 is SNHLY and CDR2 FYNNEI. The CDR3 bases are TGTGCCAGCAGGGGGCCGGCCCAGTACTTC. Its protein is CASRGPAQYF.

The CDR3 reads CASSYGTPSYNEQFF. As DNA, the CDR3 is TGTGCCAGCAGTTATGGGACTCCCTCCTACAATGAGCAGTTCTTC. The V and J genes are TRBV6-5 and TRBJ2-1; TRBD2 is a possible D gene (6 bases). This CDR3 has 15 amino acids. Germline V gene lookup returns CDR1 MNHEY and CDR2 SVGAGI. The ends were cut back, 3 bases at V and 0 bases at J, with 9 bases in the middle.

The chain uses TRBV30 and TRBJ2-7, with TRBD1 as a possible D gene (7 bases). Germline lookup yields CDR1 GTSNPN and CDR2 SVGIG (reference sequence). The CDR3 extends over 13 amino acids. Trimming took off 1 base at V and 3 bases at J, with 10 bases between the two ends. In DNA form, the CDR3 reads TGTGCCTGGAGTGGACAGGGACTCTACGAGCAGTACTTC. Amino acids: CAWSGQGLYEQYF.

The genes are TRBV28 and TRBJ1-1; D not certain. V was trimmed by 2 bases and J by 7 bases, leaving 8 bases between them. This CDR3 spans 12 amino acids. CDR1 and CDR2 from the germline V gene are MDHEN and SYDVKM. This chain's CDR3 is CASSLSRIEAFF. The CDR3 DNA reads TGTGCCAGCAGTTTAAGCCGAATTGAAGCTTTCTTT.

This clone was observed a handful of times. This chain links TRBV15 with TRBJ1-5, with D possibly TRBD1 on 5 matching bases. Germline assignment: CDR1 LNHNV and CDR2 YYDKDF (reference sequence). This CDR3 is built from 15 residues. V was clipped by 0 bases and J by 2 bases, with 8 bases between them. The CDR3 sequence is CATSRDQGGNQPQHF. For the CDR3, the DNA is TGTGCCACCAGCAGAGATCAAGGGGGCAATCAGCCCCAGCATTTT. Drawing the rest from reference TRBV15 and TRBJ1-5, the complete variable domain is DAMVIQNPRYQVTQFGKPVTLSCSQTLNHNVMYWYQQKSSQAPKLLFHYYDKDFNNEADTPDNFQSRRPNTSFCFLDIRSPGLGDTAMYLCATSRDQGGNQPQHFGDGTRLSIL.

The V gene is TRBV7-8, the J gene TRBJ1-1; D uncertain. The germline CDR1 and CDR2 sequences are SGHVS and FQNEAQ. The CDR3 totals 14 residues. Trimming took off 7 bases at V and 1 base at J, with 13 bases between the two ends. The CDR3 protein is CASTPFLPNTEAFF. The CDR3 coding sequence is TGTGCCAGCACCCCTTTTCTCCCGAACACTGAAGCTTTCTTT.

CDR3 loop: CASSFRQGSYNEQFF. In DNA form, the CDR3 reads TGCGCCAGCAGCTTCCGACAGGGCTCCTACAATGAGCAGTTCTTC. The V and J genes are TRBV5-1 and TRBJ2-1; 7 bases line up with TRBD1. Germline CDR1 SGHRS, CDR2 YFSETQ. CDR3 length equals 15 residues. The V and J ends lost 2 bases and 0 bases, in that order; junction bases with no gene match: 2.

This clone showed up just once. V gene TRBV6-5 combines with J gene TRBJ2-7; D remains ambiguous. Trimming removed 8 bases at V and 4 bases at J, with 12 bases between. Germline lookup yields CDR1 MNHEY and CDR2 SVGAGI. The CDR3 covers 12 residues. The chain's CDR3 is CASSVQGYEQYF. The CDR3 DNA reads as TGTGCCAGCTCTGTTCAAGGGTACGAGCAGTACTTC.

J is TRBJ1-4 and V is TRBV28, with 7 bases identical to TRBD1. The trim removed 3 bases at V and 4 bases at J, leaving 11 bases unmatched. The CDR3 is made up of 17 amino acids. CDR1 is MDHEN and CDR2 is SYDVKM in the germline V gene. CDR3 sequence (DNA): TGTGCCAGCAGTTTCAATGACAGGGCGTCGGGTAATGAAAAACTGTTTTTT. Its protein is CASSFNDRASGNEKLFF.

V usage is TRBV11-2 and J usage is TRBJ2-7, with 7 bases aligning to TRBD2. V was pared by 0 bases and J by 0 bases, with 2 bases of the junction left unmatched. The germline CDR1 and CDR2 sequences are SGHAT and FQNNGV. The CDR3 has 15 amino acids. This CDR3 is CASSLEGGFSYEQYF. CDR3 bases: TGTGCCAGCAGCTTAGAGGGGGGGTTCTCCTACGAGCAGTACTTC.

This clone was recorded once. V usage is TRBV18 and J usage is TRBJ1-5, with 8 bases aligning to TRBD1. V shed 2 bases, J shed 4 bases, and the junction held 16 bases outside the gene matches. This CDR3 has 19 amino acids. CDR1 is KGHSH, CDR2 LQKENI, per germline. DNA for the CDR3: TGTGCCAGCTCACCAGCATCATTTTTAGGACAGGGAGGAAATCAGCCCCAGCATTTT. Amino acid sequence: CASSPASFLGQGGNQPQHF.